This TCR beta chain was sequenced during a study of OX40 agonist ivuxolimab in advanced cancers. In the study overall: The patients got ivuxolimab, which is an agonistic anti-OX40 (CD134) antibody. Anti-PD-1, anti-PD-L1 or anti-CTLA-4 therapy given earlier was allowed, and over 35% had some. Administration of intravenous ivuxolimab to patients occurred every 2 weeks at 0.01 to 10 mg/kg. Study-wide results and caveats: Doses of 0.1 to 3.0 mg/kg were accompanied by clonal expansion of CD4+ and CD8+ blood T cells by week 6.

A word on this clone: The antigen remains undetermined.

Clones were read by immunoSEQ multiplex PCR, and TCRdb kept only the in-frame ones, dropping some. Here the sample spans roughly 71,000 clones, 84% being singletons. The clonotype originates from an adult with an advanced solid tumor such as melanoma, head and neck, liver or kidney cancer. Specimen: CD4+ or CD8+ T cells sorted from blood, collected in a trial of the OX40 agonist ivuxolimab.

The chain's CDR3 is CASSQDVSGAIVGKTQYF. CDR3 bases: TGTGCCAGCAGCCAAGATGTGTCGGGGGCGATTGTAGGAAAGACCCAGTACTTC. The rearrangement joins TRBV14 to TRBJ2-5; either TRBD1 or TRBD2 may fit D (6 bases each). From germline, CDR1 is SGHDN and CDR2 FVKESK. The V gene lost 0 bases and the J gene lost 6 bases, with 23 bases spanning the gap. This CDR3 spans 18 amino acids.